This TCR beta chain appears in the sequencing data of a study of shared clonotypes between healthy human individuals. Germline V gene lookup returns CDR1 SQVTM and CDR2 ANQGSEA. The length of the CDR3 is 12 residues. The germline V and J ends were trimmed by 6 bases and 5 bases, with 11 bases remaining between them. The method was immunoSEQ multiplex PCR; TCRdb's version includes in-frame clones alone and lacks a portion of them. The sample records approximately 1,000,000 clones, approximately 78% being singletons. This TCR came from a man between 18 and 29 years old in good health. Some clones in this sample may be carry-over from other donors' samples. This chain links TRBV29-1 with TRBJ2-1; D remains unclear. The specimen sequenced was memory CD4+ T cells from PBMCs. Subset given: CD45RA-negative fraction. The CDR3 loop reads CSVGPGNNEQFF. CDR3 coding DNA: TGCAGCGTAGGGCCGGGCAACAATGAGCAGTTCTTC.